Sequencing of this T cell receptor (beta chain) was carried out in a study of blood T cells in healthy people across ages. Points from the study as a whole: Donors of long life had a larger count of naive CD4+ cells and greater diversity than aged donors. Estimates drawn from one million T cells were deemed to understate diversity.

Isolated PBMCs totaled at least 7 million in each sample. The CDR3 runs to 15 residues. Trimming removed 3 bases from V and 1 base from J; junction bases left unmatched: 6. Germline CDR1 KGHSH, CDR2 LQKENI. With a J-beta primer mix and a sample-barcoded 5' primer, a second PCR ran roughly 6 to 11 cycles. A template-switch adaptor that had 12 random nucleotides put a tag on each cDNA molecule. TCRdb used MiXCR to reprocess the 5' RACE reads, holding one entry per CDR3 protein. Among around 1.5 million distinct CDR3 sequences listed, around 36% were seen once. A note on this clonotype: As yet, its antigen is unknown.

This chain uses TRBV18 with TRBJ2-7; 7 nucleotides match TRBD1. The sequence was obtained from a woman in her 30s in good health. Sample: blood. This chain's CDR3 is CASSPTSRGSYEQYF. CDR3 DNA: TGTGCCAGCTCACCGACAAGCAGGGGGTCCTACGAGCAGTACTTC.